The 29 T cell receptor beta chains given below trace back to one sample, sequenced in a study of shared clonotypes between healthy human individuals (dated by TCRdb to the early 2020s). Library preparation employed the immunoSEQ multiplex PCR assay. This is the immuneACCESS table as TCRdb keeps it, with only in-frame sequences that have V and J called. A part of the clones is gone; compared with another copy, unresolved V genes explain less than half, and the rest is unexplained. For this sample there are around 550,000 clones; 90% to 97% appear just once. Under 0.06% of the sample rests with the top ten. The sequenced material came from naive CD4+ T cells sorted from blood. Read against the paper, the sample's cell subset or site label means: CD45RA+ positively selected. Receptors originate from a young woman in good health.

V and J are TRBV6-1 and TRBJ1-5; D is ambiguous. There are 14 residues in the CDR3. V lost 1 base to trimming and J lost 0 bases, with 4 bases between them. Germline V gene data show CDR1 as MNHNS and CDR2 as SASEGT. CDR3 region: CASSEVSSNQPQHF. DNA for the CDR3: TGTGCCAGCAGTGAAGTCTCTAGCAATCAGCCCCAGCATTTT.

The chain uses TRBV7-8 and TRBJ1-1; D is unresolved. The V gene's germline CDR1 is SGHVS and CDR2 FQNEAQ. The V gene lost 1 base and the J gene lost 7 bases, with 4 bases spanning the gap. The CDR3 extends over 11 amino acids. The CDR3 spells CASSLGGEAFF. In DNA, the CDR3 is TGTGCCAGCAGCTTAGGAGGTGAAGCTTTCTTT. The full variable domain, with the rest looked up from reference TRBV7-8 and TRBJ1-1, is GAGVSQSPRYKVAKRGQDVALRCDPISGHVSLFWYQQALGQGPEFLTYFQNEAQLDKSGLPSDRFFAERPEGSVSTLKIQRTQQEDSAVYLCASSLGGEAFFGQGTRLTVV.

The V call is TRBV27, the J call TRBJ2-7, with D possibly TRBD2 on 5 matching bases. The CDR3 consists of 18 residues. In germline, CDR1 is MNHEY, CDR2 SMNVEV (reference sequence). V was clipped by 1 base and J by 2 bases, with 21 bases between them. This CDR3 is CASSLYPPEGAVPYEQYF. Written as DNA, the CDR3 is TGTGCCAGCAGTTTATACCCCCCAGAGGGTGCCGTACCCTACGAGCAGTACTTC.

In this sample, this clone turned up once. The chain recombines TRBV15 with TRBJ2-1; a weak D match, TRBD2 (6 bases). The CDR3 has 15 residues. The germline V gene encodes CDR1 LNHNV and CDR2 YYDKDF (reference sequence). V dropped 0 bases and J dropped 4 bases, with 10 bases sitting between them. Here the CDR3 reads CATSRDLSGYNEQFF. The CDR3 DNA reads TGTGCCACCAGCAGAGATCTTAGCGGATACAATGAGCAGTTCTTC.

Comments on this clone: This sample also contains other DNA sequences that code for the same CDR3. The chain links TRBV29-1 to TRBJ2-3; 7 bases are shared with TRBD2. The germline gives CDR1 SQVTM, CDR2 ANQGSEA. V lost 4 bases, J lost 6 bases, and 4 bases stayed unmatched. The length of the CDR3 is 12 residues. The CDR3 sequence is CSVGAGADTQYF. Here the CDR3 DNA reads TGCAGCGTTGGTGCGGGAGCGGATACGCAGTATTTT.

The rearrangement joins TRBV5-4 to TRBJ2-3, with 7 bases that match TRBD2. The CDR3 is 14 residues long. CDR1 is SGHNT, CDR2 YYREEE, per germline (reference sequence). Trimming took 3 bases from V and 0 from J; bases not matched to a gene: 1. The CDR3 DNA follows: TGTGCCAGCAGCTCTAGCGGCAGCACAGATACGCAGTATTTT. This codes for CASSSSGSTDTQYF.

The J gene is TRBJ1-2, the V gene TRBV19, with TRBD1 matching over 7 bases. Germline-derived CDR1 and CDR2 are LNHDA and SQIVND (reference sequence). The CDR3 consists of 14 residues. The junction had 7 bases not matched to a gene; V was cut back by 1 base and J by 8 bases. This CDR3 reads CASSIGGTVGGYTF. Written as DNA, the CDR3 is TGTGCCAGTAGTATAGGTGGGACAGTCGGGGGCTACACCTTC.

This clone was counted once. The chain employs TRBV28 and TRBJ1-6; D might be TRBD1 (6 bases). CDR1 is MDHEN and CDR2 is SYDVKM in the germline V gene. The CDR3 covers 15 residues. The V gene lost 3 bases and the J gene lost 5 bases, with 11 bases spanning the gap. Here the CDR3 reads CASSFDRTNNSPLHF. CDR3 nucleotides: TGTGCCAGCAGTTTCGACAGGACTAATAATTCACCCCTCCACTTT.

This chain links TRBV19 with TRBJ1-3, with D maybe TRBD1 (5 bases). The germline CDR1 and CDR2 sequences are LNHDA and SQIVND (reference sequence). The CDR3 has 14 residues. Trimming took 3 bases from V and 4 from J, leaving 10 bases between them. Written as DNA, the CDR3 is TGTGCCAGTAGTATGGAGGGGTACGGAAACACCATATATTTT. Translating it yields CASSMEGYGNTIYF.

The chain has TRBV15 and TRBJ2-5; a possible D gene is TRBD1 (6 bases). Per the germline V gene, CDR1 is LNHNV and CDR2 is YYDKDF (reference sequence). The CDR3 has 13 residues. V lost 0 bases and J lost 5, with 7 bases in between. The CDR3 protein is CATSRDRGETQYF. CDR3 nucleotides: TGTGCCACCAGCAGAGACAGGGGCGAGACCCAGTACTTC. Full variable domain (rest looked up from reference TRBV15 and TRBJ2-5): DAMVIQNPRYQVTQFGKPVTLSCSQTLNHNVMYWYQQKSSQAPKLLFHYYDKDFNNEADTPDNFQSRRPNTSFCFLDIRSPGLGDTAMYLCATSRDRGETQYFGPGTRLLVL.

This clone has just one count. The rearrangement links TRBV29-1 to TRBJ2-1, with 13 bases lining up with TRBD2. Germline V gene sequence: CDR1 SQVTM, CDR2 ANQGSEA. The CDR3 consists of 15 residues. V gave up 8 bases and J gave up 2 bases; unmatched junction bases: 6. The CDR3 bases are TGCAGCATAGTTGGGACTAGCGGGGCCTACAATGAGCAGTTCTTC. Encoded protein: CSIVGTSGAYNEQFF.

This clone has just a few counts. This chain connects TRBV6-5 to TRBJ2-7, with a tentative D call TRBD1 (6 bases). Germline V gene lookup returns CDR1 MNHEY and CDR2 SVGAGI. The CDR3 is 15 amino acids. Trimming cost V 0 bases and J 4 bases, with 13 bases left between them. The CDR3 nucleotides are TGTGCCAGCAGTTACTCTCTAGAGGGACAATACGAGCAGTACTTC. It is translated as CASSYSLEGQYEQYF.

This chain joins TRBV29-1 and TRBJ2-1; 12 bases match TRBD2. V lost 4 bases to trimming and J lost 7 bases; unmatched junction nucleotides: 14. Germline V gene lookup returns CDR1 SQVTM and CDR2 ANQGSEA. The CDR3 extends over 17 amino acids. CDR3 nucleotide sequence: TGCAGCGTTGTTCTAGCGGGAGGGAATAAGTTTAATAATGAGCAGTTCTTC. This gives the protein CSVVLAGGNKFNNEQFF.

This chain connects TRBV4-3 to TRBJ1-5; a weak D match, TRBD1 (5 bases). This CDR3 comprises 15 residues. Germline V gives CDR1 LGHNA, CDR2 YSLEER. V lost 1 base, J lost 7 bases, and 14 bases lay in between. DNA for the CDR3: TGCGCCAGCAGCCAAGGGGACTCCGCCGGGCAGCCCCAGCATTTT. Translated, it gives CASSQGDSAGQPQHF.

This chain joins TRBV28 and TRBJ2-7; 7 bases fit TRBD1. V trimming: 3 bases; J trimming: 4 bases; junction bases outside the gene matches: 9. The CDR3 length is 15 residues. Per the germline V gene, CDR1 is MDHEN and CDR2 is SYDVKM. The CDR3, as DNA: TGTGCCAGCAGTTTGCCGGGACAGCCTATTTACGAGCAGTACTTC. It translates to CASSLPGQPIYEQYF.

The CDR3 here is CASSIGQAGLYF. CDR3 nucleotides: TGTGCCAGTAGTATCGGGCAGGCGGGACTGTACTTC. The chain uses TRBV19 and TRBJ2-7, with D possibly matching TRBD2 (6 bases). Trimming removed 3 bases from V and 12 bases from J, with 15 bases in between. The CDR3 spans 12 residues. Germline CDR1 is LNHDA and CDR2 is SQIVND (reference sequence). The full variable domain, in which reference TRBV19 and TRBJ2-7 provide the parts outside the CDR3, is DGGITQSPKYLFRKEGQNVTLSCEQNLNHDAMYWYRQDPGQGLRLIYYSQIVNDFQKGDIAEGYSVSREKKESFPLTVTSAQKNPTAFYLCASSIGQAGLYFGPGTRLTVT.

The sample holds one count of this clone. The CDR3 nucleotides are TGTGCCAGCAGCTTTGGGACGACGAATCAGCCCCAGCATTTT. Its translation: CASSFGTTNQPQHF. The chain uses TRBV5-8 and TRBJ1-5, with a tentative D call TRBD1 (5 bases). The CDR3 contains 14 residues. V dropped 2 bases and J dropped 4 bases, with 10 bases sitting between them. Germline V lookup: CDR1 SGHTS, CDR2 YDEGEE.

This rearrangement joins TRBV10-3 to TRBJ2-1, with D unclear. Germline V gene sequence: CDR1 ENHRY, CDR2 SYGVKD. The CDR3 sequence is 14 residues long. V lost 10 bases, J lost 0 bases, and 13 bases lay in between. The CDR3 region has the DNA TGTGCCACTCGAGAGGTTAGCTCCTACAATGAGCAGTTCTTC. It yields the protein CATREVSSYNEQFF.

This sequence joins TRBV5-1 and TRBJ1-1, with 7 bases lining up with TRBD1. Germline-derived CDR1 and CDR2 are SGHRS and YFSETQ. CDR3 length: 12 amino acids. The J segment lost 11 bases and the V segment lost 5 bases, leaving 9 bases of the junction unmatched. CDR3 DNA: TGCGCCAGCAGTCAAATACAGGGGTTGGCTTTCTTT. It codes for CASSQIQGLAFF.

The chain carries TRBV28 and TRBJ2-5, with a tentative D call TRBD1 (5 bases). This CDR3 is 13 amino acids long. Between the trimmed V and J ends, which lost 5 bases and 11 bases, there was a span of 18 bases. Germline V gives CDR1 MDHEN, CDR2 SYDVKM. The CDR3 DNA reads TGTGCCAGCAGTCAGCACTCCTCAGGGAAGCAGTACTTC. This gives the protein CASSQHSSGKQYF.

The chain recombines TRBV28 with TRBJ2-2, with D possibly matching TRBD2 (6 bases). Germline V gives CDR1 MDHEN, CDR2 SYDVKM. This CDR3 spans 16 amino acids. V was cut by 2 bases and J by 4 bases, with 14 bases left in between. CDR3 nucleotide sequence: TGTGCCAGCAGTTTACACTCCGGGGGAGGCACCGGGGAGCTGTTTTTT. Translated: CASSLHSGGGTGELFF.

J is TRBJ2-4 and V is TRBV5-1; D unresolved. CDR1 and CDR2 from the germline V gene are SGHRS and YFSETQ. The CDR3 runs 15 residues. Trimming stripped 4 bases from V and 5 bases from J, with 16 bases between. The CDR3 sequence: CASSTAPSEQNIQYF. Here the CDR3 DNA reads TGCGCCAGCAGCACCGCCCCGTCGGAACAAAACATTCAGTACTTC.

The rearrangement joins TRBV10-3 to TRBJ1-1, with 8 nucleotides matching TRBD1. The V and J ends lost 6 bases and 4 bases, in that order; junction bases with no gene match: 7. The CDR3 contains 14 residues. The germline V gene encodes CDR1 ENHRY and CDR2 SYGVKD. For the CDR3, the DNA is TGTGCCATCAGCGGACAGGGTCGCATCACTGAAGCTTTCTTT. It is translated as CAISGQGRITEAFF.

This chain links TRBV30 with TRBJ1-6, with D possibly TRBD1 on 5 matching bases. V was clipped by 3 bases and J by 9 bases, with 18 bases between them. Germline CDR1 and CDR2: GTSNPN and SVGIG (reference sequence). The CDR3 sequence is 15 residues long. CDR3 residues: CAWRDQGLTGSPLHF. Written as DNA, the CDR3 is TGTGCCTGGAGGGACCAGGGATTAACCGGTTCACCCCTCCACTTT. The whole variable domain, filled in from reference TRBV30 and TRBJ1-6, reads SQTIHQWPATLVQPVGSPLSLECTVEGTSNPNLYWYRQAAGRGLQLLFYSVGIGQISSEVPQNLSASRPQDRQFILSSKKLLLSDSGFYLCAWRDQGLTGSPLHFGNGTRLTVT.

The chain carries TRBV19 and TRBJ2-1, with 13 nucleotides matching TRBD2. Germline values: CDR1 LNHDA, CDR2 SQIVND (reference sequence). With 1 base clipped from V and 4 bases from J, the junction kept 7 bases outside the gene matches. The CDR3 extends over 18 amino acids. This CDR3 is CASSIGTGLAGPYNEQFF. In DNA form, the CDR3 reads TGTGCCAGTAGTATAGGCACGGGACTAGCGGGACCTTACAATGAGCAGTTCTTC. Variable domain in full (rest from reference TRBV19 and TRBJ2-1): DGGITQSPKYLFRKEGQNVTLSCEQNLNHDAMYWYRQDPGQGLRLIYYSQIVNDFQKGDIAEGYSVSREKKESFPLTVTSAQKNPTAFYLCASSIGTGLAGPYNEQFFGPGTRLTVL.

The genes are TRBV19 and TRBJ2-5; D might be TRBD1 (5 bases). CDR3 length: 12 amino acids. CDR1 LNHDA and CDR2 SQIVND come from the germline V gene (reference sequence). V was trimmed by 9 bases and J by 4 bases, leaving 12 bases between them. CDR3 loop: CASTDKRETQYF. The DNA of the CDR3 is TGTGCCAGCACGGACAAAAGAGAGACCCAGTACTTC.

The chain combines TRBV10-2 with TRBJ1-5, with D tentatively TRBD1 (6 bases). Per germline, CDR1 WSHSY and CDR2 SAAADI. The CDR3 runs 15 residues. Trimming removed 6 bases at V and 5 bases at J, with 17 bases between. CDR3 DNA sequence: TGCGCCAGCAGGGACAGCGGCACTGTGTATCAGCCCCAGCATTTT. This sequence encodes CASRDSGTVYQPQHF.

The V gene is TRBV11-2, the J gene TRBJ2-3; 9 bases agree with TRBD2. With 1 base clipped from V and 0 bases from J, the junction kept 5 bases outside the gene matches. The CDR3 length is 17 residues. In germline, CDR1 is SGHAT, CDR2 FQNNGV. The CDR3 protein is CASSLVPSGISTDTQYF. CDR3 nucleotides: TGTGCCAGCAGCTTAGTTCCTAGCGGGATTAGCACAGATACGCAGTATTTT.

The V and J genes are TRBV18 and TRBJ2-7; 9 bases are shared with TRBD2. The germline V gene encodes CDR1 KGHSH and CDR2 LQKENI. V lost 2 bases and J lost 4; bases outside the gene matches: 6. The CDR3 runs to 15 residues. The CDR3 DNA is TGTGCCAGCTCACCAATAGCGGGAGAAATGTACGAGCAGTACTTC. It encodes CASSPIAGEMYEQYF.